The T cell receptor beta chain described here comes from a study of early T cells in non-severe SARS-CoV-2 infection. Attachment of unique molecular identifiers was made to individual cDNA molecules. MiXCR, applied by TCRdb to the 5' RACE reads, yields one record per CDR3 protein. Among some 22,000 distinct CDR3 sequences listed, around 4.2% were seen once. Per the germline V gene, CDR1 is SEHNR and CDR2 is FQNEAQ (reference sequence). The length of the CDR3 is 17 residues. J was trimmed by 6 bases and V by 7 bases; bases with no gene match: 19. This clonotype was seen many times. The sequence came from an adult who was a healthcare worker with PCR-confirmed SARS-CoV-2 infection or an uninfected control (not recorded which). V is TRBV7-9 and J is TRBJ2-3; TRBD1 matches 7 bases. The specimen sequenced was whole blood. CDR3 residues: CASTRLARTGQGDTQYF. The CDR3 DNA sequence: TGTGCCAGCACCCGGCTCGCCCGGACAGGTCAAGGGGATACGCAGTATTTT.